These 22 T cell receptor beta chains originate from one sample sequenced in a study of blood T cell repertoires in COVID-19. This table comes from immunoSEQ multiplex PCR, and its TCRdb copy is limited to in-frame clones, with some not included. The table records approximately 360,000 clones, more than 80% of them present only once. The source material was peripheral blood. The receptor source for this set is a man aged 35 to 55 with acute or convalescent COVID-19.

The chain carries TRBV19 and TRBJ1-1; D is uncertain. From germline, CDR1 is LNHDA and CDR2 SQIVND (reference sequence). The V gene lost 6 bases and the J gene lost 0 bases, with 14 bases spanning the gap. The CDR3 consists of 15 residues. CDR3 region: CASSYFPGMNTEAFF. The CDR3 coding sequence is TGTGCCAGTAGCTATTTTCCGGGGATGAACACTGAAGCTTTCTTT.

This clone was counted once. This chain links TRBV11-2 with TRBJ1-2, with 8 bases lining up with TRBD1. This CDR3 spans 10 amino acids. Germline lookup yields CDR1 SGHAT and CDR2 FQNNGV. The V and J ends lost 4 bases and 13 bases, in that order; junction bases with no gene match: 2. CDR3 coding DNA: TGTGCCAGCAGCTCGGACAGGGCCACCTTC. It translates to CASSSDRATF. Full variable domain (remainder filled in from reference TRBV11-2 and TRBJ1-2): EAGVAQSPRYKIIEKRQSVAFWCNPISGHATLYWYQQILGQGPKLLIQFQNNGVVDDSQLPKDRFSAERLKGVDSTLKIQPAKLEDSAVYLCASSSDRATFGSGTRLTVV.

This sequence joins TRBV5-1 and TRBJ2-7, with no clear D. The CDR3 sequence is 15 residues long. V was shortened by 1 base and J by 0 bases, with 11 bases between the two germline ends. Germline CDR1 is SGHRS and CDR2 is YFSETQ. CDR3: CASSLRLGTSYEQYF. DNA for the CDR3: TGCGCCAGCAGCTTGAGGCTAGGTACCTCCTACGAGCAGTACTTC.

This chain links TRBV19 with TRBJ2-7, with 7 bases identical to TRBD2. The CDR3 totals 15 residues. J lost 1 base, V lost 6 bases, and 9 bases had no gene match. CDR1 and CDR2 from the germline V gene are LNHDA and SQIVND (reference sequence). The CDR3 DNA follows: TGTGCCAGTAGGCCTCCCGGGACTAAATCCTACGAGCAGTACTTC. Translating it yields CASRPPGTKSYEQYF.

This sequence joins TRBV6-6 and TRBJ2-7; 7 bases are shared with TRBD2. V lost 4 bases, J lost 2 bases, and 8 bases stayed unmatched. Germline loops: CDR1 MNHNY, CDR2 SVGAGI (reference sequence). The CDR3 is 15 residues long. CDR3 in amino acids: CASSSRERGTYEQYF. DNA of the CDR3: TGTGCCAGCAGTTCCAGAGAGCGGGGCACCTACGAGCAGTACTTC.

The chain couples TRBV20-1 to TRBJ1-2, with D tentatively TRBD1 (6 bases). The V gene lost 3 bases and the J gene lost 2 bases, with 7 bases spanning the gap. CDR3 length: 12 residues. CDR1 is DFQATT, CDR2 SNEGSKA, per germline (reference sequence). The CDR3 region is CSASTGNYGYTF. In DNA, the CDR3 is TGCAGTGCTAGTACAGGGAACTATGGCTACACCTTC.

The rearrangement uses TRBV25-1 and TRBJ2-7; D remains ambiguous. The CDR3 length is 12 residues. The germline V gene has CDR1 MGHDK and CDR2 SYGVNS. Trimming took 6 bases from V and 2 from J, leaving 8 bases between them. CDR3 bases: TGTGCCAGCAGCCGTTCTGCCTACGAGCAGTACTTC. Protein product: CASSRSAYEQYF.

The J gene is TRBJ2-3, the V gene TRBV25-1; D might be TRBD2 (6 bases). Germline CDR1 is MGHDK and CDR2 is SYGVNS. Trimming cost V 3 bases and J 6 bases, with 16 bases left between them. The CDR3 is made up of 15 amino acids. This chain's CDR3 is CASSEGLASRDTQYF. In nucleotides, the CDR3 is TGTGCCAGCAGTGAGGGCCTAGCGTCTCGGGATACGCAGTATTTT.

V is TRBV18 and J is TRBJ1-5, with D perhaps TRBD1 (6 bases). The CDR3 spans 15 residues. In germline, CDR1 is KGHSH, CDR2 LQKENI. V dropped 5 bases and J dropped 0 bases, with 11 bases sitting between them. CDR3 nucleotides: TGTGCCAGCTCAGCGACAGGTAATAGCAATCAGCCCCAGCATTTT. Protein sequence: CASSATGNSNQPQHF.

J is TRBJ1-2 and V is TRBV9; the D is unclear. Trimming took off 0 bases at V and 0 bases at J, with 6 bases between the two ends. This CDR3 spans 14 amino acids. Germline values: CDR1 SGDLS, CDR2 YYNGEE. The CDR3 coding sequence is TGTGCCAGCAGCGTAGTCGGGACTAACTATGGCTACACCTTC. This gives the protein CASSVVGTNYGYTF.

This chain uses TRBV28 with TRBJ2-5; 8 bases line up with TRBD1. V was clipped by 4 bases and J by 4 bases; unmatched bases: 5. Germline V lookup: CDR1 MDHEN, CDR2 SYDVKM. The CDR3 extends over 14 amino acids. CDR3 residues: CASSSEQGGETQYF. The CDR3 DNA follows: TGTGCCAGCAGTTCGGAACAGGGGGGAGAGACCCAGTACTTC.

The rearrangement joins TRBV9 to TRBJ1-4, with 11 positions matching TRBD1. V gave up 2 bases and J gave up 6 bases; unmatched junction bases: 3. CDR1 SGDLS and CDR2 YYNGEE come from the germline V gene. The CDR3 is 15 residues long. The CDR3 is CASSVGTGGDEKLFF. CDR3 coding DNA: TGTGCCAGCAGCGTCGGGACAGGGGGAGATGAAAAACTGTTTTTT.

The CDR3 DNA follows: TGTGCCAGCAGTACCTCCGTCGGGTTAATGAACACTGAAGCTTTCTTT. Its translation is CASSTSVGLMNTEAFF. The rearrangement uses TRBV6-6 and TRBJ1-1; D is undetermined. The V end was cut by 5 bases, the J end by 0 bases, with 16 bases between. The germline CDR1 and CDR2 sequences are MNHNY and SVGAGI (reference sequence). The CDR3 is 16 amino acids.

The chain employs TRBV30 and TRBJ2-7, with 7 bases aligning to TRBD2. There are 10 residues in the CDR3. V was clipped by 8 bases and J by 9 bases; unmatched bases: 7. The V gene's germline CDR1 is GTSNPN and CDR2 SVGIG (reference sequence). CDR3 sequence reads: CAAGDTAQYF. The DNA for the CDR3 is TGTGCCGCGGGGGATACCGCGCAGTACTTC.

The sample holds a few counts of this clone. CDR3 sequence reads: CASSAGAGGNQPQHF. The CDR3 DNA follows: TGTGCCAGCAGTGCAGGGGCCGGGGGCAATCAGCCCCAGCATTTT. The rearrangement joins TRBV28 to TRBJ1-5, with D maybe TRBD1 (6 bases). CDR1 is MDHEN, CDR2 SYDVKM, per germline. Trimming cost V 5 bases and J 2 bases, with 13 bases left between them. The CDR3 has 15 amino acids.

CDR3 bases: TGTGCCAGCAGTTCCCTAAACATTCAGTACTTC. Protein sequence: CASSSLNIQYF. V gene TRBV11-2 combines with J gene TRBJ2-4; D is uncertain. Looked up from germline, CDR1 is SGHAT and CDR2 is FQNNGV. This CDR3 is built from 11 residues. Trimming took 6 bases from V and 6 from J, leaving 6 bases between them.

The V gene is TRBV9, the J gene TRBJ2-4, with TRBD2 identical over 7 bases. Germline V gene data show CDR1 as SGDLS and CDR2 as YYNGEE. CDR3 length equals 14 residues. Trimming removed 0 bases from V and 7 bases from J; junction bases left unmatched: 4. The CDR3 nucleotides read TGTGCCAGCAGCGTAGGCGGGAGTGGGAACATTCAGTACTTC. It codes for CASSVGGSGNIQYF.

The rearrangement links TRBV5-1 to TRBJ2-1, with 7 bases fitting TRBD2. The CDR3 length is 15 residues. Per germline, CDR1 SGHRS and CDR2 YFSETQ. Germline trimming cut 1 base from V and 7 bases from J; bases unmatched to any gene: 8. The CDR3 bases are TGCGCCAGCAGCTTGCGGGCGGGAGTCGGAAATGAGCAGTTCTTC. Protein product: CASSLRAGVGNEQFF.

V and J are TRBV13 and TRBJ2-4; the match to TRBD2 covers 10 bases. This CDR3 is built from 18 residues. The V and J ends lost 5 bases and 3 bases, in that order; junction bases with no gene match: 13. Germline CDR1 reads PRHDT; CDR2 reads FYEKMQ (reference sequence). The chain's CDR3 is CASSPLAGSRSVKNIQYF. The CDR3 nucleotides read TGTGCCAGCAGCCCACTAGCGGGATCCCGTTCGGTCAAAAACATTCAGTACTTC.

The CDR3 here is CASSTYGQSNQPQHF. CDR3 in DNA: TGTGCCAGTAGTACCTACGGACAGAGCAATCAGCCCCAGCATTTT. This chain uses TRBV19 with TRBJ1-5, with D maybe TRBD1 (6 bases). V was trimmed by 4 bases and J by 1 base, leaving 11 bases between them. Germline assignment: CDR1 LNHDA and CDR2 SQIVND (reference sequence). The CDR3 is 15 amino acids.

For the CDR3, the DNA is TGTGCCAGCAGCGCCTCCGCGGGAGATACGCAGTATTTT. It codes for CASSASAGDTQYF. The V gene is TRBV9, the J gene TRBJ2-3, with D possibly TRBD2 on 5 matching bases. The CDR3 has 13 residues. CDR1 and CDR2 (germline): SGDLS, YYNGEE. V lost 3 bases, J lost 5 bases, and 10 bases lay in between.

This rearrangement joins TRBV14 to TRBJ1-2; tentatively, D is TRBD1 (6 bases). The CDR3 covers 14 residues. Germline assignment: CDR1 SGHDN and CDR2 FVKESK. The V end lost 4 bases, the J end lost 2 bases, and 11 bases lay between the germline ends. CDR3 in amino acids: CASSRLTGNYGYTF. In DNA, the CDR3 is TGTGCCAGCAGCCGACTTACAGGGAACTATGGCTACACCTTC.